This T cell receptor (beta chain) was captured in a study of shared clonotypes between healthy human individuals. Background on the study: Each donor had three CD4 naive, three CD4 memory, two CD8 naive and one CD8 memory plate.

Study-wide findings and caveats: Even with large depth, rarefaction showed that sorted-subset sequencing was incomplete. Generally, naive subsets (rather than memory subsets) showed larger estimated richness.

Sorted subsets were amplified in replicate PCRs using 200 to 250 ng DNA, roughly 30,000 T cell genomes. TCRdb's table, derived via immunoSEQ multiplex PCR, lists solely in-frame clones and lacks some. The sample has over 1.5 million clones, around 98% seen once; the top ten hold approximately 0.45%. A word on this clone: Its antigen is unknown.

The CDR3 sequence is 13 residues long. From germline, CDR1 is LNHDA and CDR2 SQIVND (reference sequence). With 7 bases removed from V and 2 bases from J, the gap between germline ends came to 8 bases. The chain carries TRBV19 and TRBJ2-2; D unclear. The sequenced sample was naive CD4+ T cells sorted from blood. Subset noted: CD45RA+ positively selected. The sequence was collected from a man in his thirties or forties in good health. In DNA form, the CDR3 reads TGTGCCAGTACATTCTCCAACACCGGGGAGCTGTTTTTT. Protein: CASTFSNTGELFF.